Shown below are 24 T cell receptor beta chains from a single sample sequenced in a study of T cell repertoires in cytomegalovirus infection. For these receptors, no antigen is known. TCRdb re-analysed the reads in MiXCR, keeping a single row per CDR3 protein. The table has more than 110,000 distinct CDR3 sequences, 30% to 40% seen once. The specimen comprised CD8+ T cells from cultured PBMCs, sampled from culture after CMV antigen stimulation. The origin of the receptors is a human donor in good health (CMV status not recorded). Some clones in this sample may be carry-over from other donors' samples.

The chain uses TRBV27 and TRBJ2-4; D remains unclear. The germline gives CDR1 MNHEY, CDR2 SMNVEV (reference sequence). V was trimmed by 5 bases and J by 3 bases, leaving 14 bases between them. This CDR3 contains 15 residues. As DNA, the CDR3 is TGTGCCAGCAGTCCAACCCCCGGCCTCAAAAACATTCAGTACTTC. Translated: CASSPTPGLKNIQYF.

This clonotype was observed a few times. The chain uses TRBV28 and TRBJ1-2; D call uncertain. Deletions cut 5 bases from V and 0 bases from J, with 10 bases between. Germline V gives CDR1 MDHEN, CDR2 SYDVKM. This CDR3 contains 14 residues. DNA for the CDR3: TGTGCCAGCAGTCCTACTGATCCTAACTATGGCTACACCTTC. Residues: CASSPTDPNYGYTF.

This rearrangement joins TRBV20-1 to TRBJ2-4; D might be TRBD2 (6 bases). The CDR3 covers 13 residues. Germline-derived CDR1 and CDR2 are DFQATT and SNEGSKA (reference sequence). Trimming stripped 7 bases from V and 2 bases from J, with 12 bases between. The CDR3: CSGTAGTKNIQYF. CDR3 sequence (DNA): TGCAGTGGGACGGCGGGGACCAAAAACATTCAGTACTTC.

In this sample, this clonotype turned up a few times. Here the CDR3 DNA reads TGCAGCGTTGAAGCGGGGGACTTCTACAATGAGCAGTTCTTC. This translates into CSVEAGDFYNEQFF. The chain is built from TRBV29-1 and TRBJ2-1; D possibly corresponds to TRBD2 (6 bases). The V end was cut by 1 base, the J end by 3 bases, with 10 bases between. This CDR3 contains 14 residues. Germline CDR1 SQVTM, CDR2 ANQGSEA.

This clonotype was detected a few times. The chain couples TRBV2 to TRBJ2-7, with TRBD2 matching over 7 bases. The germline V gene encodes CDR1 SNHLY and CDR2 FYNNEI. Trimming at V came to 8 bases and at J to 3 bases, leaving 4 bases not matched to a gene. CDR3 length: 12 amino acids. DNA for the CDR3: TGTGCCAGCCGCGGGGGTCACTACGAGCAGTACTTC. Amino acids: CASRGGHYEQYF. Filled out from reference TRBV2 and TRBJ2-7, the complete variable domain reads EPEVTQTPSHQVTQMGQEVILRCVPISNHLYFYWYRQILGQKVEFLVSFYNNEISEKSEIFDDQFSVERPDGSNFTLKIRSTKLEDSAMYFCASRGGHYEQYFGPGTRLTVT.

This clonotype has just a few counts. V usage is TRBV11-3 and J usage is TRBJ2-1, with D uncertain. This CDR3 has 12 residues. Per the germline V gene, CDR1 is SGHNT and CDR2 is YENEEA. V was pared by 5 bases and J by 8 bases, with 10 bases between. In DNA form, the CDR3 reads TGTGCCAGCAGCCTGACGGCGGATGAGCAGTTCTTC. Protein: CASSLTADEQFF. Together with reference TRBV11-3 and TRBJ2-1, the CDR3 gives the full variable domain: EAGVVQSPRYKIIEKKQPVAFWCNPISGHNTLYWYLQNLGQGPELLIRYENEEAVDDSQLPKDRFSAERLKGVDSTLKIQPAELGDSAVYLCASSLTADEQFFGPGTRLTVL.

The chain employs TRBV6-1 and TRBJ2-1; maybe TRBD2 (6 bases). Germline CDR1 reads MNHNS; CDR2 reads SASEGT. The V gene lost 7 bases and the J gene lost 7 bases, with 11 bases spanning the gap. This CDR3 is built from 12 residues. The CDR3 nucleotides are TGTGCCAGCACCATGGAGGGTAATGAGCAGTTCTTC. This encodes CASTMEGNEQFF.

This chain joins TRBV28 and TRBJ2-5, with 14 bases fitting TRBD2. Germline V gene sequence: CDR1 MDHEN, CDR2 SYDVKM. This CDR3 is 16 amino acids long. Trimming took 8 bases from V and 1 from J; bases not matched to a gene: 6. The CDR3 sequence: CASSGLAGASQETQYF. CDR3 sequence (DNA): TGTGCCAGCTCGGGACTAGCGGGGGCCTCCCAAGAGACCCAGTACTTC.

This clonotype occurred once. This chain links TRBV7-3 with TRBJ1-1; no definite D call. Trimming pared 2 bases from V and 0 bases from J, leaving 13 bases between. Germline lookup yields CDR1 SGHTA and CDR2 FQGTGA. This CDR3 region has 16 residues. This chain's CDR3 is CASSLGVGSMNTEAFF. The CDR3 bases are TGTGCCAGCAGCTTAGGGGTCGGGAGCATGAACACTGAAGCTTTCTTT.

This clonotype was counted a few times. The chain has TRBV6-5 and TRBJ2-3; TRBD1 agrees at 9 bases. Germline CDR1 MNHEY, CDR2 SVGAGI. The V segment lost 5 bases and the J segment 3 bases; nucleotides outside the gene matches: 6. CDR3 length: 15 amino acids. The CDR3 nucleotides are TGTGCCAGCAGTAACAGGGGGCGTGAGACAGATACGCAGTATTTT. Protein: CASSNRGRETDTQYF.

The V and J genes are TRBV2 and TRBJ2-7, with 7 bases fitting TRBD1. The CDR3 sequence is 17 residues long. Germline lookup yields CDR1 SNHLY and CDR2 FYNNEI. J gave up 2 bases and V 7 bases, and 17 bases lay outside the gene matches. In DNA, the CDR3 is TGTGCCAGCAATTTCCGTTATCCCGGGACAGTACCCTACGAGCAGTACTTC. This translates into CASNFRYPGTVPYEQYF.

The CDR3 is CASSILGGGDEQFF. Written as DNA, the CDR3 is TGTGCCAGTAGTATTCTCGGTGGAGGCGATGAGCAGTTCTTC. The rearrangement joins TRBV19 to TRBJ2-1; possible D gene TRBD2, 5 bases. CDR3 size: 14 residues. From germline, CDR1 is LNHDA and CDR2 SQIVND (reference sequence). The V end was cut by 3 bases, the J end by 8 bases, with 14 bases between. Full variable domain (missing parts from reference TRBV19 and TRBJ2-1): DGGITQSPKYLFRKEGQNVTLSCEQNLNHDAMYWYRQDPGQGLRLIYYSQIVNDFQKGDIAEGYSVSREKKESFPLTVTSAQKNPTAFYLCASSILGGGDEQFFGPGTRLTVL.

This clonotype was found many times. This chain links TRBV6-5 with TRBJ2-1; D not certain. Trimming left V 0 bases short and J 0 bases short, with 9 bases between. CDR1 and CDR2 (germline): MNHEY, SVGAGI. There are 16 residues in the CDR3. This CDR3 reads CASSYSTLSSYNEQFF. CDR3 bases: TGTGCCAGCAGTTACTCGACTCTTAGCTCCTACAATGAGCAGTTCTTC.

The chain carries TRBV11-2 and TRBJ2-7, with D unresolved. CDR3 size: 15 residues. V was trimmed by 5 bases and J by 1 base, leaving 15 bases between them. Germline loops: CDR1 SGHAT, CDR2 FQNNGV. The CDR3 sequence is CASSPASPNSYEQYF. The DNA of the CDR3 is TGTGCCAGCAGCCCGGCATCCCCGAATTCCTACGAGCAGTACTTC.

This clonotype has a count of ten or more. The rearrangement uses TRBV19 and TRBJ2-7, with 7 nucleotides matching TRBD2. The CDR3 runs 14 residues. V lost 3 bases to trimming and J lost 5 bases; unmatched junction nucleotides: 7. CDR1 and CDR2 from the germline V gene are LNHDA and SQIVND (reference sequence). CDR3 residues: CASSMGGSRNEQYF. CDR3 DNA: TGTGCCAGTAGTATGGGAGGGAGTCGTAACGAGCAGTACTTC. Supplemented by reference TRBV19 and TRBJ2-7, the full variable domain reads DGGITQSPKYLFRKEGQNVTLSCEQNLNHDAMYWYRQDPGQGLRLIYYSQIVNDFQKGDIAEGYSVSREKKESFPLTVTSAQKNPTAFYLCASSMGGSRNEQYFGPGTRLTVT.

The rearrangement links TRBV6-1 to TRBJ1-2; 9 nucleotides agree with TRBD1. J was trimmed by 8 bases and V by 6 bases; bases with no gene match: 10. The CDR3 covers 14 residues. Per germline, CDR1 MNHNS and CDR2 SASEGT. The CDR3 nucleotides read TGTGCCAGCAGCTCCGGGACAGGGATCTCGGGCTACACCTTC. Translating gives CASSSGTGISGYTF.

As regards this clonotype: No conserved phenylalanine or tryptophan is present at the end of the CDR3, so a read error is the likely explanation. CDR3 protein: CSVENPGIDGYTI. The CDR3 nucleotides are TGCAGCGTCGAAAACCCAGGGATAGATGGCTACACCATC. V usage is TRBV29-1 and J usage is TRBJ1-2; a possible D gene is TRBD1 (5 bases). V was pared by 6 bases and J by 6 bases, with 17 bases between. The CDR3 sequence is 13 residues long. Germline CDR1 is SQVTM and CDR2 is ANQGSEA.

This clonotype was detected many times. The J gene is TRBJ2-1, the V gene TRBV7-9, with TRBD2 as a possible D gene (5 bases). The length of the CDR3 is 15 residues. Germline V gene sequence: CDR1 SEHNR, CDR2 FQNEAQ (reference sequence). V was clipped by 5 bases and J by 2 bases, with 13 bases between them. CDR3 nucleotide sequence: TGTGCCAGCAGCCCCACATCCGGGGCCTACAATGAGCAGTTCTTC. As protein: CASSPTSGAYNEQFF.

This clonotype was detected many times. The chain combines TRBV7-2 with TRBJ2-3; tentatively, D is TRBD1 or TRBD2 (5 bases each). This CDR3 has 15 residues. The V and J ends lost 1 base and 1 base respectively, with 9 bases between them. Per germline, CDR1 SGHTA and CDR2 FQGNSA. CDR3 sequence (DNA): TGTGCCAGCAGCTTAGTTCCGGGACGCACAGATACGCAGTATTTT. Translation gives CASSLVPGRTDTQYF. Complete variable domain (other parts from reference TRBV7-2 and TRBJ2-3): GAGVSQSPSNKVTEKGKDVELRCDPISGHTALYWYRQSLGQGLEFLIYFQGNSAPDKSGLPSDRFSAERTGGSVSTLTIQRTQQEDSAVYLCASSLVPGRTDTQYFGPGTRLTVL.

This clonotype has only a few counts. The rearrangement links TRBV12-5 to TRBJ2-1; 14 nucleotides line up with TRBD2. V gave up 6 bases and J gave up 8 bases; unmatched junction bases: 6. The germline V gene has CDR1 LGHNT and CDR2 FRNRAP. The CDR3 consists of 15 residues. The CDR3 nucleotides are TGTGCTAGTGGAATCGGGACTAGCGGGGGAGATGAGCAGTTCTTC. As protein: CASGIGTSGGDEQFF.

This clonotype was seen more than once but under ten times. The chain's CDR3 is CAGLDGSTGELFF. The CDR3 region has the DNA TGTGCCGGTTTGGACGGGAGCACCGGGGAGCTGTTTTTT. The chain uses TRBV7-9 and TRBJ2-2, with D possibly being TRBD2 (6 bases). The CDR3 is 13 residues long. Looked up from germline, CDR1 is SEHNR and CDR2 is FQNEAQ (reference sequence). Trimming took off 11 bases at V and 4 bases at J, with 14 bases between the two ends.

The chain carries TRBV7-9 and TRBJ2-7, with a tentative D call TRBD1 (5 bases). The CDR3 has 14 amino acids. Between the trimmed V and J ends, which lost 4 bases and 0 bases, there was a span of 10 bases. The V gene's germline CDR1 is SEHNR and CDR2 FQNEAQ (reference sequence). CDR3 amino acids: CASSSTETSYEQYF. CDR3 in DNA: TGTGCCAGCAGCTCGACAGAGACCTCCTACGAGCAGTACTTC.

The chain couples TRBV29-1 to TRBJ2-3; 7 bases are shared with TRBD1. Trimming took 7 bases from V and 4 from J; bases not matched to a gene: 5. CDR1 and CDR2 from the germline V gene are SQVTM and ANQGSEA. This CDR3 spans 12 amino acids. CDR3: CSAGQGADTQYF. Here the CDR3 DNA reads TGCAGCGCGGGGCAGGGGGCAGATACGCAGTATTTT.

This clonotype was counted only a few times. This chain uses TRBV27 with TRBJ2-2; the match to TRBD2 covers 13 bases. The CDR3 sequence is 18 residues long. The germline V gene has CDR1 MNHEY and CDR2 SMNVEV (reference sequence). The junction had 4 bases not matched to a gene; V was cut back by 3 bases and J by 0 bases. The CDR3 reads CASSFLTSGGPNTGELFF. The CDR3 nucleotides read TGTGCCAGCAGTTTCCTGACTAGCGGGGGGCCGAACACCGGGGAGCTGTTTTTT.